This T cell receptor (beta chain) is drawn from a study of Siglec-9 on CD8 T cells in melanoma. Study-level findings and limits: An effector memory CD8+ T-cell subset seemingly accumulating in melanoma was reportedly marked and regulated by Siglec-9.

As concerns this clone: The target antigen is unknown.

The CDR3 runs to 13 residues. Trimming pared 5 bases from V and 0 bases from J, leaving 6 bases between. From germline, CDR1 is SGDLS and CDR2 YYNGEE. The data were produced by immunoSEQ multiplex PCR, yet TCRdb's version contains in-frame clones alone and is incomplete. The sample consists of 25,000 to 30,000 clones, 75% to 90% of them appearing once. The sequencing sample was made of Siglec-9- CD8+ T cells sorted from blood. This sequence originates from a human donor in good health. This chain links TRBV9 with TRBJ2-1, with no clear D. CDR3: CASSGNSYNEQFF. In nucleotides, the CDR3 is TGTGCCAGCAGTGGGAACTCCTACAATGAGCAGTTCTTC.